These T cell receptor beta chains were read from a single sample in a study of low-dose radiotherapy and immunotherapy resistance in tumors. MiXCR was run by TCRdb on the reads, yielding one entry per CDR3 protein. The top ten hold 5.5% to 6% of the sample, which has around 80,000 distinct CDR3 sequences, about 20% seen once. The sequencing used PBMCs, collected before treatment. The receptor set was obtained from a male donor with prostate cancer. Each CDR3 is given with its conserved first and last residue. Fields, in order: V gene, J gene, D gene, clone size, CDR3 protein, CDR3 DNA. The D gene is left open where the match is weak. Each size is once, few, many, or a class for an expanded clone.

V gene: TRBV7-6; J gene: TRBJ2-6; D gene: TRBD2; clone size: many; CDR3 protein: CASSLAGARGGTSGANVLTF; CDR3 DNA: TGTGCCAGCAGCTTAGCTGGCGCCCGGGGGGGAACCTCTGGGGCCAACGTCCTGACTTTC
V gene: TRBV18; J gene: TRBJ1-5; D gene: -; clone size: many; CDR3 protein: CASSPRAIGVVGNQPQHF; CDR3 DNA: TGTGCCAGCTCACCACGAGCGATCGGGGTTGTGGGCAATCAGCCCCAGCATTTT
V gene: TRBV5-1; J gene: TRBJ2-1; D gene: TRBD1; clone size: many; CDR3 protein: CASSVQGGPYNEQFF; CDR3 DNA: TGCGCCAGCAGCGTACAGGGGGGCCCCTACAATGAGCAGTTCTTC
V gene: TRBV7-9; J gene: TRBJ2-3; D gene: TRBD2; clone size: few; CDR3 protein: CASSLVSGRTDTQYF; CDR3 DNA: TGTGCCAGCAGCTTAGTAAGCGGGAGGACAGATACGCAGTATTTT
V gene: TRBV4-3; J gene: TRBJ2-1; D gene: -; clone size: many; CDR3 protein: CASSQDLPSASYNEQFF; CDR3 DNA: TGCGCCAGCAGCCAAGATCTCCCTAGCGCAAGCTACAATGAGCAGTTCTTC
V gene: TRBV11-3; J gene: TRBJ2-7; D gene: -; clone size: few; CDR3 protein: CASSLRGDSYEQYF; CDR3 DNA: TGTGCCAGCAGCTTACGAGGAGATTCCTACGAGCAGTACTTC
V gene: TRBV6-5; J gene: TRBJ2-2; D gene: TRBD2; clone size: many; CDR3 protein: CASSDPSGSNTGELFF; CDR3 DNA: TGTGCCAGCAGCGACCCCAGCGGGAGTAACACCGGGGAGCTGTTTTTT
V gene: TRBV7-9; J gene: TRBJ2-7; D gene: -; clone size: many; CDR3 protein: CASSPRQITDEQYF; CDR3 DNA: TGTGCCAGCAGCCCACGGCAGATTACGGACGAGCAGTACTTC
V gene: TRBV7-9; J gene: TRBJ1-1; D gene: -; clone size: many; CDR3 protein: CASSLQNTEAFF; CDR3 DNA: TGTGCCAGCAGCTTACAGAACACTGAAGCTTTCTTT
V gene: TRBV6-6; J gene: TRBJ1-5; D gene: -; clone size: many; CDR3 protein: CASSYVDSDQPQHF; CDR3 DNA: TGTGCCAGCAGTTATGTTGACAGCGATCAGCCCCAGCATTTT